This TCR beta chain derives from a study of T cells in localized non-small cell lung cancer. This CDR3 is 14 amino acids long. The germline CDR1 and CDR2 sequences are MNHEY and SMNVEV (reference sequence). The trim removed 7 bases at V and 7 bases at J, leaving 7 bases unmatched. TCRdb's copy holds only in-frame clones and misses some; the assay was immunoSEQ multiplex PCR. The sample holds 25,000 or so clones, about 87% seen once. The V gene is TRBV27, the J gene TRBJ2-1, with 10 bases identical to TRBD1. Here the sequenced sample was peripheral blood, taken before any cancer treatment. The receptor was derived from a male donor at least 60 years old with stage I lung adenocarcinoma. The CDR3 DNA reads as TGTGCCAGCAATCGACAGGGGGCGCGGAATGAGCAGTTCTTC. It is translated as CASNRQGARNEQFF.